The 30 T cell receptor beta chains reported below all come from one sample, sequenced in a study of technical replicates of blood from several donors. Using immunoSEQ multiplex PCR, the repertoire was profiled, and TCRdb retains in-frame clones only, with some absent. The sample carries about 100,000 clones, 90% to 97% recorded once. The sequencing sample was made of T cells isolated from PBMCs. The receptors derive from a human donor in good health.

The V call is TRBV4-3, the J call TRBJ2-1; 7 positions agree with TRBD2. Unmatched junction bases numbered 6, after V lost 0 bases and J lost 1 base. Germline V lookup: CDR1 LGHNA, CDR2 YSLEER. This CDR3 is 17 amino acids long. The CDR3 DNA reads as TGCGCCAGCAGCCAAGATCCCCCTAGCGGATCCTACAATGAGCAGTTCTTC. Translation: CASSQDPPSGSYNEQFF.

This rearrangement joins TRBV4-1 to TRBJ1-2; tentatively, D is TRBD1 (5 bases). V lost 4 bases and J 8 bases, leaving 11 bases between the germline ends. Germline V gene data show CDR1 as MGHRA and CDR2 as YSYEKL. The CDR3 is 12 amino acids. CDR3 DNA: TGCGCCAGCAGCCCACAGGTCGGGGGCTACACCTTC. It yields the protein CASSPQVGGYTF.

The chain recombines TRBV25-1 with TRBJ2-7, with a tentative D call TRBD2 (7 bases). The CDR3 contains 15 residues. CDR1 is MGHDK, CDR2 SYGVNS, per germline. Trimming removed 7 bases from V and 4 bases from J, with 20 bases in between. CDR3 region: CASTEGGLNGYEQYF. The CDR3 bases are TGTGCCAGCACCGAAGGGGGACTAAACGGTTACGAGCAGTACTTC.

V usage is TRBV27 and J usage is TRBJ1-1; 8 bases align to TRBD1. In germline, CDR1 is MNHEY, CDR2 SMNVEV (reference sequence). The CDR3 contains 16 residues. Trimming at V came to 3 bases and at J to 0 bases, leaving 6 bases not matched to a gene. The CDR3 protein is CASSLTGVLVNTEAFF. CDR3 nucleotide sequence: TGTGCCAGCAGTTTGACAGGGGTTTTAGTGAACACTGAAGCTTTCTTT.

The DNA of the CDR3 is TGCGCCAGCAGCCAGGCCTCCACTGAAGCTTTCTTT. Its protein is CASSQASTEAFF. The rearrangement uses TRBV4-1 and TRBJ1-1; D unresolved. V lost 3 bases and J 4 bases, leaving 6 bases between the germline ends. The CDR3 consists of 12 residues. Per germline, CDR1 MGHRA and CDR2 YSYEKL.

This clone occurred once. This chain joins TRBV6-1 and TRBJ1-5, with 9 bases matching TRBD1. Germline loops: CDR1 MNHNS, CDR2 SASEGT. With 7 bases clipped from V and 5 bases from J, the junction kept 6 bases outside the gene matches. The length of the CDR3 is 14 residues. CDR3 loop: CASTARTGDQPQHF. For the CDR3, the DNA is TGTGCCAGCACGGCGAGGACAGGGGATCAGCCCCAGCATTTT.

The chain couples TRBV27 to TRBJ2-1; 8 bases map to TRBD2. Germline V lookup: CDR1 MNHEY, CDR2 SMNVEV (reference sequence). The CDR3 sequence is 15 residues long. The ends lost 2 bases at V and 7 bases at J; junction bases unmatched: 7. The CDR3 nucleotides are TGTGCCAGCAGTTTAGCGGGAGGCTTGGGGAATGAGCAGTTCTTC. It codes for CASSLAGGLGNEQFF.

This rearrangement joins TRBV6-5 to TRBJ1-2, with D maybe TRBD1 (6 bases). The CDR3 runs to 13 residues. Trimming removed 10 bases from V and 4 bases from J, with 16 bases in between. Germline lookup yields CDR1 MNHEY and CDR2 SVGAGI. CDR3 sequence (DNA): TGTGCCACCACAGGGTCGGGGATCTATGGCTACACCTTC. It yields the protein CATTGSGIYGYTF.

The chain combines TRBV19 with TRBJ1-5, with TRBD1 matching over 8 bases. This CDR3 is built from 16 residues. CDR1 is LNHDA, CDR2 SQIVND, per germline (reference sequence). V gave up 7 bases and J gave up 7 bases; unmatched junction bases: 15. In DNA, the CDR3 is TGTGCCAGTAATATGGACAGGGAGTCCTTCAGCCAGCCCCAGCATTTT. Its protein is CASNMDRESFSQPQHF. Drawing the rest from reference TRBV19 and TRBJ1-5, the complete variable domain is DGGITQSPKYLFRKEGQNVTLSCEQNLNHDAMYWYRQDPGQGLRLIYYSQIVNDFQKGDIAEGYSVSREKKESFPLTVTSAQKNPTAFYLCASNMDRESFSQPQHFGDGTRLSIL.

The V call is TRBV7-2, the J call TRBJ2-7, with D maybe TRBD2 (6 bases). CDR3 length: 19 residues. Trimming pared 4 bases from V and 3 bases from J, leaving 28 bases between. Germline V lookup: CDR1 SGHTA, CDR2 FQGNSA. The CDR3 here is CASSSSPNQGSGTFYEQYF. CDR3 bases: TGTGCCAGCAGCTCGTCACCGAACCAGGGTTCGGGGACTTTCTACGAGCAGTACTTC.

V and J are TRBV7-2 and TRBJ2-2, with D possibly matching TRBD2 (6 bases). Germline loops: CDR1 SGHTA, CDR2 FQGNSA. The V end lost 3 bases, the J end lost 3 bases, and 11 bases lay between the germline ends. The CDR3 is 15 amino acids. CDR3 sequence (DNA): TGTGCCAGCAGCTTCGACGGAGGGGACACCGGGGAGCTGTTTTTT. The encoded protein is CASSFDGGDTGELFF.

The gene calls are TRBV9 and TRBJ1-1; D is possibly TRBD1 (6 bases). Trimming shortened V by 3 bases and J by 11 bases, and 14 bases separated the two germline ends. The CDR3 loop spans 12 amino acids. The germline gives CDR1 SGDLS, CDR2 YYNGEE. CDR3 residues: CASSGLPGAAFF. As DNA, the CDR3 is TGTGCCAGCAGCGGGCTCCCAGGGGCGGCTTTCTTT.

V gene TRBV7-9 combines with J gene TRBJ2-7; perhaps TRBD1 as D (5 bases). V was clipped by 5 bases and J by 2 bases, with 19 bases between them. Per the germline V gene, CDR1 is SEHNR and CDR2 is FQNEAQ (reference sequence). The CDR3 length is 16 residues. CDR3 amino acids: CASSPPKGPAAYEQYF. In DNA, the CDR3 is TGTGCCAGCAGCCCTCCCAAGGGGCCCGCGGCCTACGAGCAGTACTTC.

The rearrangement joins TRBV11-3 to TRBJ1-2; no clear D. Trimming left V 0 bases short and J 2 bases short, with 4 bases between. Per the germline V gene, CDR1 is SGHNT and CDR2 is YENEEA. The CDR3 is 13 amino acids. The CDR3 DNA is TGTGCCAGCAGCTTAGATCCGAACTATGGCTACACCTTC. Its protein product is CASSLDPNYGYTF.

This chain connects TRBV4-1 to TRBJ2-1, with 9 bases that match TRBD1. V was clipped by 0 bases and J by 8 bases; unmatched bases: 14. This CDR3 has 18 amino acids. Germline CDR1 and CDR2: MGHRA and YSYEKL. The CDR3 nucleotides are TGCGCCAGCAGCCAAGATCCCCGAACTGGGACAGGGACCCATGAGCAGTTCTTC. Translation: CASSQDPRTGTGTHEQFF.

This sequence joins TRBV7-2 and TRBJ1-5, with 9 bases aligning to TRBD1. From germline, CDR1 is SGHTA and CDR2 FQGNSA. The CDR3 sequence is 14 residues long. V trimming: 5 bases; J trimming: 6 bases; junction bases outside the gene matches: 5. CDR3 sequence reads: CASSVTGGGQPQHF. CDR3 DNA: TGTGCCAGCAGCGTTACAGGGGGCGGTCAGCCCCAGCATTTT.

J is TRBJ2-1 and V is TRBV6-5; D remains ambiguous. Germline V gives CDR1 MNHEY, CDR2 SVGAGI. This CDR3 spans 13 amino acids. Between the trimmed V and J ends, which lost 0 bases and 4 bases, there was a span of 4 bases. CDR3 loop: CASSYSGYNEQFF. The DNA of the CDR3 is TGTGCCAGCAGTTACTCCGGGTACAATGAGCAGTTCTTC.

Comments on this clone: The same CDR3 also results from other DNA sequences found in this sample. The chain combines TRBV19 with TRBJ2-1, with a tentative D call TRBD2 (5 bases). Per the germline V gene, CDR1 is LNHDA and CDR2 is SQIVND (reference sequence). Between the trimmed V and J ends, which lost 3 bases and 7 bases, there was a span of 7 bases. The CDR3 is 12 residues long. In DNA form, the CDR3 reads TGTGCCAGTAGTATCACGGGAAATGAGCAGTTCTTC. As protein: CASSITGNEQFF.

V and J are TRBV10-3 and TRBJ1-3, with 9 bases aligning to TRBD1. Trimming took 4 bases from V and 4 from J; bases not matched to a gene: 5. Germline loops: CDR1 ENHRY, CDR2 SYGVKD. The CDR3 has 15 residues. CDR3: CAISGGTGRGNTIYF. The CDR3 DNA follows: TGTGCCATCAGTGGAGGGACAGGGCGAGGAAACACCATATATTTT.

The rearrangement joins TRBV25-1 to TRBJ2-7; D gene uncertain. The CDR3 runs 11 residues. V was clipped by 3 bases and J by 6 bases, with 6 bases between them. CDR1 and CDR2 (germline): MGHDK, SYGVNS. In DNA, the CDR3 is TGTGCCAGCAGTGACTACAGCGAGCAGTACTTC. Amino acid sequence: CASSDYSEQYF.

On this clone: This sample includes further DNA sequences coding for the same CDR3. The chain combines TRBV6-1 with TRBJ2-7; a possible D gene is TRBD1 (6 bases). The germline V and J ends were trimmed by 4 bases and 0 bases, with 10 bases remaining between them. Per germline, CDR1 MNHNS and CDR2 SASEGT. The CDR3 loop spans 14 amino acids. For the CDR3, the DNA is TGTGCCAGCAGTGGCAGGGGTAGCTCCTACGAGCAGTACTTC. Its protein product is CASSGRGSSYEQYF.

The rearrangement links TRBV27 to TRBJ1-2; D is unclear. Germline assignment: CDR1 MNHEY and CDR2 SMNVEV (reference sequence). CDR3 size: 15 residues. V dropped 3 bases and J dropped 8 bases, with 19 bases sitting between them. The CDR3 sequence is CASSLNGIRWWGYTF. The CDR3 coding sequence is TGTGCCAGCAGTTTGAACGGGATCCGGTGGTGGGGCTACACCTTC.

This clone was observed once. This chain uses TRBV27 with TRBJ1-5; TRBD1 matches 8 bases. The CDR3 extends over 14 amino acids. Germline lookup yields CDR1 MNHEY and CDR2 SMNVEV (reference sequence). J lost 8 bases, V lost 3 bases, and 6 bases had no gene match. This chain's CDR3 is CASSLTGEMEPQHF. The CDR3 DNA sequence: TGTGCCAGCAGTTTGACAGGGGAAATGGAGCCCCAGCATTTT.

CDR3 DNA sequence: TGTGCCAGCAGCTTACTAGCGAGAAGTCACAATGAGCAGTTCTTC. It encodes CASSLLARSHNEQFF. The chain employs TRBV5-5 and TRBJ2-1; TRBD2 aligns across 7 bases. The CDR3 runs 15 residues. V shed 2 bases and J 5 bases; nucleotides not matched to a gene: 7. Germline lookup yields CDR1 SGHKS and CDR2 YYEKEE (reference sequence). The full variable domain, completed using reference TRBV5-5 and TRBJ2-1, is DAGVTQSPTHLIKTRGQQVTLRCSPISGHKSVSWYQQVLGQGPQFIFQYYEKEERGRGNFPDRFSARQFPNYSSELNVNALLLGDSALYLCASSLLARSHNEQFFGPGTRLTVL.

The V gene is TRBV19, the J gene TRBJ1-1, with TRBD1 matching 7 bases. Germline V gene data show CDR1 as LNHDA and CDR2 as SQIVND (reference sequence). This CDR3 comprises 15 residues. Losses at the gene ends were 4 bases for V and 0 bases for J; bases not matched to a gene: 5. CDR3 sequence reads: CASSRLGTVNTEAFF. CDR3 DNA: TGTGCCAGTAGTAGGCTCGGGACAGTGAACACTGAAGCTTTCTTT.

This chain uses TRBV5-6 with TRBJ2-6, with D perhaps matching TRBD1 (6 bases). Trimming pared 3 bases from V and 1 base from J, leaving 14 bases between. From germline, CDR1 is SGHDT and CDR2 YYEEEE. The CDR3 has 17 amino acids. CDR3 loop: CASSSRQDPSGANVLTF. In DNA form, the CDR3 reads TGTGCCAGCAGCTCCCGACAGGATCCTTCTGGGGCCAACGTCCTGACTTTC.

J is TRBJ2-3 and V is TRBV27; D gene uncertain. The V gene's germline CDR1 is MNHEY and CDR2 SMNVEV (reference sequence). The CDR3 extends over 12 amino acids. Between the trimmed V and J ends, which lost 2 bases and 8 bases, there was a span of 8 bases. CDR3 DNA sequence: TGTGCCAGCAGTTTACAGCCGGGTACGCAGTATTTT. It codes for CASSLQPGTQYF.

V usage is TRBV28 and J usage is TRBJ2-5, with 8 bases identical to TRBD2. The CDR3 has 16 residues. Trimming cost V 7 bases and J 0 bases; bases outside gene matches: 10. CDR1 MDHEN and CDR2 SYDVKM come from the germline V gene. The DNA for the CDR3 is TGTGCCAGCACAGTAGCGGGGATAACTTACCAAGAGACCCAGTACTTC. Protein sequence: CASTVAGITYQETQYF.

The chain couples TRBV21-1 to TRBJ2-7; TRBD2, the table's D call, lacks a check against the DNA. TRBV21-1 has pseudogene status. The CDR3 covers 15 residues. The CDR3 DNA is TGTGCCAGCAGCAAAGCGAACGGGAGGGCCGCCGAGCAGTACTTC. This codes for CASSKANGRAAEQYF.

Turning to this clone: Other DNA sequences from this sample encode an identical CDR3 as well. The chain uses TRBV6-5 and TRBJ1-4; perhaps TRBD1 as D (5 bases). Germline V gene lookup returns CDR1 MNHEY and CDR2 SVGAGI. CDR3 size: 13 residues. The V and J ends lost 8 bases and 8 bases respectively, with 15 bases between them. The CDR3 here is CASRRGSDEKLFF. CDR3 nucleotides: TGTGCCAGCCGGCGGGGGTCGGACGAAAAACTGTTTTTT.